This TCR beta chain was found in a study of human T cells and chemical hapten exposure (dated by TCRdb to about 2021). Describing the broader study: For sensitization, 2% DPC in acetone was applied to an approximately 2 cm by approximately 2 cm area of upper inner arm skin. Under 30 alopecia patients gave blood for TCR sequencing at one to four time points (pre-sensitization, 2, 6 and 24 weeks). Libraries were pooled for sequencing, and per-sample TCR yields varied mainly because of small differences in library volumes within the pool. Patch tests used Finn chambers with 0.01% DPC on the upper back, scored after 6 days by International Contact Dermatitis Research Group standards. Blood samples were taken from patients before sensitization (week 0) and then at 2, 6 and about 24 weeks after DPC sensitization. Patients additionally received weekly therapeutic DPC doses to the scalp throughout the roughly 25-week study period. Peripheral blood TCR repertoire changes were tracked in vivo in alopecia patients during primary and secondary sensitization to the hapten diphenylcyclopropenone (DPC). The mostly female patient cohort included alopecia areata with under or over 50% scalp involvement, alopecia totalis and alopecia universalis. Overall study outcomes, separate from this receptor: After repeated subsampling, changes were observed in the strength of the expansion versus patch-test correlation and in the threshold at which the correlation became significant. Compared with pre-sensitization or healthy control sets, expanded TCRs formed significantly more large CDR3 similarity clusters, which is consistent with antigen-driven responses. Because all patients had alopecia, a presumed autoimmune disease, the immune response of the patients might differ from that of healthy individuals. Patch test score correlated positively with the number of PT1 expanded TCRs, reaching significance at thresholds 8, 16 and 32 but not at 4. DPC sensitization did not change the number of TCRs with a frequency above 1 in 1000, and there was no evidence of changes in global repertoire structure.

From the cysteine up to the phenylalanine, the CDR3 has a length of 14 residues. Only the CDR3 DNA is retained, 42 bases long and in frame from the first base. CDR1 LGHDT and CDR2 YNNKEL were looked up in the germline V gene (reference sequence). V sheds 0 bases and J sheds 0 bases, leaving 5 bases between their ends. Receptor amplification or capture employed RACE. The sample was run on a NextSeq 500. During library preparation, unique molecular identifiers were attached to individual cDNA molecules so that TCRs could be counted in a quantitative, reproducible way. For every blood RNA sample, sequencing covered both the TCR alpha and TCR beta chains. The authors' analysis ran thus. A median of around 96,000 TCRs per sample was observed, with a range of about 20,000 to 700,000. V, J and CDR3 annotation of the TCR reads was carried out using the Decombinator software suite. Every sample was subsampled to the same number of TCRs (28,000) for the PS versus PT1 abundance plots. TCRs were defined as expanded if absent before sensitization and observed at least eight times at the 2-week time point. TCRdb itself trimmed the public reads at Q25 with fastp, ran MiXCR and retained productive beta chains. Every entry covers one CDR3 protein and lists the most common genes and DNA from its rows. The V and J calls were not made by the authors but by TCRdb's processing. The sample profile shows about 120,000 distinct CDR3 sequences; about 13% of them were found once. Jointly, the top ten make up 2.5% to 3% of the sample.

Sample time point, as interpreted from the label and publication: pre-sensitization, week 0. The label giving this sample's treatment or condition can be read as: therapeutic diphenylcyclopropenone sensitization with weekly scalp DPC. Blood at each patch-test visit was drawn before the patch test was applied. Patients were eligible if aged 18 to 70, diagnosed with alopecia and judged suitable for DPC therapy, and pregnant patients were excluded. Total RNA was extracted from unfractionated whole blood collected in Tempus Blood RNA tubes. This clonotype was counted only a few times. It has no known antigen specificity. There are no base qualities to consult, and no much larger clone falls within one base.

The sample here was whole blood, taken in connection with sensitization to the hapten diphenylcyclopropenone (DPC). The TCR sequence derives from a woman under 30 with alopecia areata. Some clones in this sample may be carry-over from other donors' samples. The rearranged chain carries TRBV3-1 and TRBJ1-1; the D gene is not confidently resolved. The CDR3 has the sequence CASSQEYLNTEAFF. The bases read TGTGCCAGCAGCCAAGAGTATCTGAACACTGAAGCTTTCTTT.